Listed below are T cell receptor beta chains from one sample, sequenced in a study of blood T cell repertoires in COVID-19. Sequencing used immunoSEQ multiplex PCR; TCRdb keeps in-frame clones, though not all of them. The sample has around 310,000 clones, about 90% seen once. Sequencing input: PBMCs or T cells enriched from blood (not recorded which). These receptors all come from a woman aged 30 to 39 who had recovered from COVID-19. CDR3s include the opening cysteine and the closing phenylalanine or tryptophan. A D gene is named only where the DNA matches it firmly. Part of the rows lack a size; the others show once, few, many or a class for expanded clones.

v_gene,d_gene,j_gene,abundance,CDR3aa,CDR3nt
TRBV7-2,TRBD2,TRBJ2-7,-,CASSSAGGRTYEQYF,TGTGCCAGCAGTTCTGCGGGAGGCCGTACCTACGAGCAGTACTTC
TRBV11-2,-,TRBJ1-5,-,CASSLGGDQPQHF,TGTGCCAGCAGCTTAGGGGGGGACCAGCCCCAGCATTTT
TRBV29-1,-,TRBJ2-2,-,CSVDRVGSNTGELFF,TGCAGCGTTGACCGGGTCGGCTCGAACACCGGGGAGCTGTTTTTT
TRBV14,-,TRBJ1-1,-,CASSQERGLMDTEAFF,TGTGCCAGCAGCCAAGAACGGGGGTTAATGGACACTGAAGCTTTCTTT
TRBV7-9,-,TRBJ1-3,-,CASSRWTRRTGNTIYF,TGTGCCAGCAGCCGTTGGACTAGGAGAACTGGAAACACCATATATTTT
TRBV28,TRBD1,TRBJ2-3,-,CASSQQGPLSTQYF,TGTGCCAGCAGCCAACAGGGGCCGCTGAGTACGCAGTATTTT
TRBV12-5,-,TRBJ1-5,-,CASVSSGFNQPQHF,TGTGCTAGTGTAAGCTCAGGCTTCAATCAGCCCCAGCATTTT
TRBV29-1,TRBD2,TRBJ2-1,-,CSVGTSGSFNEQFF,TGCAGCGTGGGCACTAGCGGGAGTTTCAATGAGCAGTTCTTC
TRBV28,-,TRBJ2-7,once,CASSSTGSSERGQYF,TGTGCCAGCAGTTCGACCGGGTCGTCGGAACGGGGGCAGTACTTC
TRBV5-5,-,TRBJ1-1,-,CASSFYVFTQGAFF,TGTGCCAGCAGCTTCTATGTTTTTACCCAGGGAGCTTTCTTT
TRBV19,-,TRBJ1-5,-,CASSMIASGSWGQPQHF,TGTGCCAGTAGTATGATTGCGTCGGGGTCTTGGGGTCAGCCCCAGCATTTT
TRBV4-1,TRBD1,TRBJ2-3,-,CASSQVHGTGIWGTDTQYF,TGCGCCAGCAGCCAAGTTCACGGGACAGGGATTTGGGGCACAGATACGCAGTATTTT
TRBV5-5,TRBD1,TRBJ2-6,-,CASSYLPGTGSSGANVLTF,TGTGCCAGCAGCTATCTACCCGGGACAGGGTCCTCTGGGGCCAACGTCCTGACTTTC
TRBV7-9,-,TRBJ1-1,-,CASSLSSGTEAFF,TGTGCCAGCAGCTTATCATCGGGGACTGAAGCTTTCTTT
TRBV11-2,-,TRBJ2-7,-,CASSLEVLRYEQYF,TGTGCCAGCAGCTTAGAGGTCCTGCGTTACGAGCAGTACTTC
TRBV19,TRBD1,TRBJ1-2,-,CASSIRSGGDGYTF,TGTGCCAGTAGTATAAGGTCAGGGGGCGATGGCTACACCTTC
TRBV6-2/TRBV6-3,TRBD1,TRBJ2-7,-,CASSGQGPYEQYF,TGTGCCAGCAGCGGACAGGGACCCTACGAGCAGTACTTC
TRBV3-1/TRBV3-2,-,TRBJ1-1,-,CASSQDVPSVPFF,TGTGCCAGCAGCCAAGATGTTCCCTCCGTTCCTTTCTTT
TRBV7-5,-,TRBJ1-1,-,CASVTRVREATEAFF,TGTGCCAGCGTCACTAGGGTCCGGGAGGCTACTGAAGCTTTCTTT
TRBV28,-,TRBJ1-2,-,CASSFTNYGYTF,TGTGCCAGCAGTTTTACTAACTATGGCTACACCTTC
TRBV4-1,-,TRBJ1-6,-,CASSQDKSSYNSPLHF,TGCGCCAGCAGCCAGGACAAGAGCTCCTATAATTCACCCCTCCACTTT
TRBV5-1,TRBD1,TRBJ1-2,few,CASSSTTGDYGYTF,TGCGCCAGCAGCTCGACGACAGGGGACTATGGCTACACCTTC
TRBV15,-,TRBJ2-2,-,CATSRDRGYTGELFF,TGTGCCACCAGCAGAGATCGGGGTTACACCGGGGAGCTGTTTTTT
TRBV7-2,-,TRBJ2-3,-,CASSLEGFWEPDTQYF,TGTGCCAGCAGCTTAGAAGGTTTTTGGGAGCCGGATACGCAGTATTTT
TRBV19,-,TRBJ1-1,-,CASSINRDTEAFF,TGTGCCAGTAGTATAAACAGGGATACTGAAGCTTTCTTT
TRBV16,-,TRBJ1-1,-,CASSQGYRTPEAFF,TGTGCCAGCAGCCAAGGGTACAGAACCCCTGAAGCTTTCTTT
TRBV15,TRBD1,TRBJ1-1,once,CATSRGPGGHRNTEAFF,TGTGCCACCAGCAGAGGCCCAGGGGGACACCGGAACACTGAAGCTTTCTTT
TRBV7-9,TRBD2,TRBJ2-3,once,CASMTSGTPDTQYF,TGTGCCAGCATGACTAGCGGTACCCCAGATACGCAGTATTTT
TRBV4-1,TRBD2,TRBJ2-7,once,CASSPLWGGRTYEQYF,TGCGCCAGCAGCCCCCTATGGGGAGGGAGGACCTACGAGCAGTACTTC
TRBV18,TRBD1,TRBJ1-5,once,CASSSTGLHSNQPQHF,TGTGCCAGCTCATCGACAGGGCTACATAGCAATCAGCCCCAGCATTTT
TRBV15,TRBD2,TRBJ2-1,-,CATSRGGLVVYNEQFF,TGTGCCACCAGCAGGGGGGGACTAGTAGTATACAATGAGCAGTTCTTC
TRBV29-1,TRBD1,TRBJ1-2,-,CSVEADRVGYTF,TGCAGCGTTGAAGCGGACAGGGTCGGCTACACCTTC
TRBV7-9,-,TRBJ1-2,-,CASSLTETYGYTF,TGTGCCAGCAGCTTGACAGAAACTTATGGCTACACCTTC
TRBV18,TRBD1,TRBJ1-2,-,CASSPSATGVALYGYTF,TGTGCCAGCTCACCATCTGCAACAGGGGTGGCCTTATATGGCTACACCTTC
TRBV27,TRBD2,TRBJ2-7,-,CASSPRTSPPYEQYF,TGTGCCAGCAGTCCTCGGACTAGCCCACCCTACGAGCAGTACTTC
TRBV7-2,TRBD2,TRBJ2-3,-,CASSSMTSGTGTDTQYF,TGTGCCAGCAGCTCGATGACTAGCGGGACGGGAACAGATACGCAGTATTTT
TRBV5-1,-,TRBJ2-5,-,CATRFGGTQETQYF,TGCGCCACCCGGTTTGGGGGGACCCAAGAGACCCAGTACTTC
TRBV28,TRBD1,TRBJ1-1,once,CASSLFGDREAFF,TGTGCCAGCAGTTTATTTGGGGACAGAGAAGCTTTCTTT
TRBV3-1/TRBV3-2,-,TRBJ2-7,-,CASSQAELSVF,TGTGCCAGCAGCCAAGCGGAGCTGAGTGTCTTC
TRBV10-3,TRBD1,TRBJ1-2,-,CAISEQISGQGGYGYTF,TGTGCCATCAGTGAGCAGATTTCGGGACAGGGAGGGTATGGCTACACCTTC
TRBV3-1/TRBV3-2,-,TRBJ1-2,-,CASTLTAGYGYTF,TGTGCCAGCACCCTGACAGCCGGCTATGGCTACACCTTC
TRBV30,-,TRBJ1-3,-,CAWSGVSGNTIYF,TGTGCCTGGAGTGGAGTCTCTGGAAACACCATATATTTT
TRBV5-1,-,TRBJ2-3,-,CASSLDQGSPDTQYF,TGCGCCAGCAGCTTGGACCAGGGGTCCCCAGATACGCAGTATTTT
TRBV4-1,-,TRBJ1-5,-,CASSPGLRGGQPQHF,TGCGCCAGCAGCCCTGGGTTGCGGGGAGGACAGCCCCAGCATTTT
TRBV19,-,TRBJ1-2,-,CASSRTDRNHGYTF,TGTGCCAGTAGTAGAACCGACAGGAATCATGGCTACACCTTC
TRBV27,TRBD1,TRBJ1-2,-,CASSPNPGTGRESGNYGYTF,TGTGCCAGCAGTCCAAACCCGGGGACAGGGAGAGAGTCGGGCAACTATGGCTACACCTTC
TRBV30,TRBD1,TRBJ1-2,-,CAWIKTGTAKGYTF,TGTGCCTGGATTAAGACAGGGACAGCGAAAGGCTACACCTTC
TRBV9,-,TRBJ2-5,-,CASSVSRGQETQYF,TGTGCCAGCAGCGTGTCAAGAGGGCAGGAGACCCAGTACTTC
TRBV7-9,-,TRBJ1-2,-,CASTGGHGYTF,TGTGCCAGTACGGGGGGCCACGGCTACACCTTC
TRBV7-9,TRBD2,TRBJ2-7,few,CASSFKAGYDYEQYF,TGTGCCAGCAGCTTTAAAGCGGGGTACGACTACGAGCAGTACTTC
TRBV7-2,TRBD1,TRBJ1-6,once,CASSPGGGNSPLHF,TGTGCCAGCAGCCCAGGGGGCGGGAATTCACCCCTCCACTTT
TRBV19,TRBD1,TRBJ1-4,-,CACGRGRLGEKLFF,TGTGCCTGCGGCAGGGGGCGTTTAGGTGAAAAACTGTTTTTT